In its sample, the clone carrying this TCR beta chain was seen many times. The sample comes from a study of T-cell reconstitution after alpha-beta-depleted transplantation in children. Preparation of the TCRbeta library involved a method that used unique molecular identifiers. TCRdb analysed the PCR reads with MiXCR anew, one entry per CDR3 protein. The profile covers some 530,000 distinct CDR3 sequences, with around 13% appearing a single time and about 6% taken by the ten largest. The junction had 13 bases not matched to a gene; V was cut back by 3 bases and J by 0 bases. Per the germline V gene, CDR1 is SGHNT and CDR2 is YENEEA. The CDR3 has 19 amino acids.

This TCR came from a human donor who donated a stem cell graft to a child with combined immunodeficiency. The rearrangement uses TRBV11-3 and TRBJ2-2, with 7 bases identical to TRBD2. Sequenced material: PBMCs from the stem cell graft donor, taken from the stem cell graft. As DNA, the CDR3 is TGTGCCAGCAGCTTCGTTGGCCTTCGCGGGGGAGCGAACACCGGGGAGCTGTTTTTT. Its translation is CASSFVGLRGGANTGELFF.